This entry features one TCR beta chain sequence. Its antigen is currently unknown. Losses at the gene ends were 2 bases for V and 5 bases for J; bases not matched to a gene: 5. This CDR3 is built from 15 residues. Germline V gene data show CDR1 as SEHNR and CDR2 as FQNEAQ (reference sequence). Data came from immunoSEQ multiplex PCR; TCRdb stores just in-frame clones and leaves some out. The sample comprises about 56,000 clones, 75% to 90% of which are singletons, and under 15% rests with the top ten. This record comes from a study of T cell responses to AZD1222 COVID-19 vaccine. Findings and caveats of the study: Variant regions that are unmutated are reportedly the target of nearly half of spike-specific TCRs.

Specimen: peripheral blood, collected on day 0 of AZD1222 vaccination. The gene calls are TRBV7-9 and TRBJ2-2; 7 bases match TRBD1. The origin of this receptor is an adult in good health. CDR3 coding DNA: TGTGCCAGCAGCTTAATAGGGGGCGATACCGGGGAGCTGTTTTTT. Amino acid sequence: CASSLIGGDTGELFF.